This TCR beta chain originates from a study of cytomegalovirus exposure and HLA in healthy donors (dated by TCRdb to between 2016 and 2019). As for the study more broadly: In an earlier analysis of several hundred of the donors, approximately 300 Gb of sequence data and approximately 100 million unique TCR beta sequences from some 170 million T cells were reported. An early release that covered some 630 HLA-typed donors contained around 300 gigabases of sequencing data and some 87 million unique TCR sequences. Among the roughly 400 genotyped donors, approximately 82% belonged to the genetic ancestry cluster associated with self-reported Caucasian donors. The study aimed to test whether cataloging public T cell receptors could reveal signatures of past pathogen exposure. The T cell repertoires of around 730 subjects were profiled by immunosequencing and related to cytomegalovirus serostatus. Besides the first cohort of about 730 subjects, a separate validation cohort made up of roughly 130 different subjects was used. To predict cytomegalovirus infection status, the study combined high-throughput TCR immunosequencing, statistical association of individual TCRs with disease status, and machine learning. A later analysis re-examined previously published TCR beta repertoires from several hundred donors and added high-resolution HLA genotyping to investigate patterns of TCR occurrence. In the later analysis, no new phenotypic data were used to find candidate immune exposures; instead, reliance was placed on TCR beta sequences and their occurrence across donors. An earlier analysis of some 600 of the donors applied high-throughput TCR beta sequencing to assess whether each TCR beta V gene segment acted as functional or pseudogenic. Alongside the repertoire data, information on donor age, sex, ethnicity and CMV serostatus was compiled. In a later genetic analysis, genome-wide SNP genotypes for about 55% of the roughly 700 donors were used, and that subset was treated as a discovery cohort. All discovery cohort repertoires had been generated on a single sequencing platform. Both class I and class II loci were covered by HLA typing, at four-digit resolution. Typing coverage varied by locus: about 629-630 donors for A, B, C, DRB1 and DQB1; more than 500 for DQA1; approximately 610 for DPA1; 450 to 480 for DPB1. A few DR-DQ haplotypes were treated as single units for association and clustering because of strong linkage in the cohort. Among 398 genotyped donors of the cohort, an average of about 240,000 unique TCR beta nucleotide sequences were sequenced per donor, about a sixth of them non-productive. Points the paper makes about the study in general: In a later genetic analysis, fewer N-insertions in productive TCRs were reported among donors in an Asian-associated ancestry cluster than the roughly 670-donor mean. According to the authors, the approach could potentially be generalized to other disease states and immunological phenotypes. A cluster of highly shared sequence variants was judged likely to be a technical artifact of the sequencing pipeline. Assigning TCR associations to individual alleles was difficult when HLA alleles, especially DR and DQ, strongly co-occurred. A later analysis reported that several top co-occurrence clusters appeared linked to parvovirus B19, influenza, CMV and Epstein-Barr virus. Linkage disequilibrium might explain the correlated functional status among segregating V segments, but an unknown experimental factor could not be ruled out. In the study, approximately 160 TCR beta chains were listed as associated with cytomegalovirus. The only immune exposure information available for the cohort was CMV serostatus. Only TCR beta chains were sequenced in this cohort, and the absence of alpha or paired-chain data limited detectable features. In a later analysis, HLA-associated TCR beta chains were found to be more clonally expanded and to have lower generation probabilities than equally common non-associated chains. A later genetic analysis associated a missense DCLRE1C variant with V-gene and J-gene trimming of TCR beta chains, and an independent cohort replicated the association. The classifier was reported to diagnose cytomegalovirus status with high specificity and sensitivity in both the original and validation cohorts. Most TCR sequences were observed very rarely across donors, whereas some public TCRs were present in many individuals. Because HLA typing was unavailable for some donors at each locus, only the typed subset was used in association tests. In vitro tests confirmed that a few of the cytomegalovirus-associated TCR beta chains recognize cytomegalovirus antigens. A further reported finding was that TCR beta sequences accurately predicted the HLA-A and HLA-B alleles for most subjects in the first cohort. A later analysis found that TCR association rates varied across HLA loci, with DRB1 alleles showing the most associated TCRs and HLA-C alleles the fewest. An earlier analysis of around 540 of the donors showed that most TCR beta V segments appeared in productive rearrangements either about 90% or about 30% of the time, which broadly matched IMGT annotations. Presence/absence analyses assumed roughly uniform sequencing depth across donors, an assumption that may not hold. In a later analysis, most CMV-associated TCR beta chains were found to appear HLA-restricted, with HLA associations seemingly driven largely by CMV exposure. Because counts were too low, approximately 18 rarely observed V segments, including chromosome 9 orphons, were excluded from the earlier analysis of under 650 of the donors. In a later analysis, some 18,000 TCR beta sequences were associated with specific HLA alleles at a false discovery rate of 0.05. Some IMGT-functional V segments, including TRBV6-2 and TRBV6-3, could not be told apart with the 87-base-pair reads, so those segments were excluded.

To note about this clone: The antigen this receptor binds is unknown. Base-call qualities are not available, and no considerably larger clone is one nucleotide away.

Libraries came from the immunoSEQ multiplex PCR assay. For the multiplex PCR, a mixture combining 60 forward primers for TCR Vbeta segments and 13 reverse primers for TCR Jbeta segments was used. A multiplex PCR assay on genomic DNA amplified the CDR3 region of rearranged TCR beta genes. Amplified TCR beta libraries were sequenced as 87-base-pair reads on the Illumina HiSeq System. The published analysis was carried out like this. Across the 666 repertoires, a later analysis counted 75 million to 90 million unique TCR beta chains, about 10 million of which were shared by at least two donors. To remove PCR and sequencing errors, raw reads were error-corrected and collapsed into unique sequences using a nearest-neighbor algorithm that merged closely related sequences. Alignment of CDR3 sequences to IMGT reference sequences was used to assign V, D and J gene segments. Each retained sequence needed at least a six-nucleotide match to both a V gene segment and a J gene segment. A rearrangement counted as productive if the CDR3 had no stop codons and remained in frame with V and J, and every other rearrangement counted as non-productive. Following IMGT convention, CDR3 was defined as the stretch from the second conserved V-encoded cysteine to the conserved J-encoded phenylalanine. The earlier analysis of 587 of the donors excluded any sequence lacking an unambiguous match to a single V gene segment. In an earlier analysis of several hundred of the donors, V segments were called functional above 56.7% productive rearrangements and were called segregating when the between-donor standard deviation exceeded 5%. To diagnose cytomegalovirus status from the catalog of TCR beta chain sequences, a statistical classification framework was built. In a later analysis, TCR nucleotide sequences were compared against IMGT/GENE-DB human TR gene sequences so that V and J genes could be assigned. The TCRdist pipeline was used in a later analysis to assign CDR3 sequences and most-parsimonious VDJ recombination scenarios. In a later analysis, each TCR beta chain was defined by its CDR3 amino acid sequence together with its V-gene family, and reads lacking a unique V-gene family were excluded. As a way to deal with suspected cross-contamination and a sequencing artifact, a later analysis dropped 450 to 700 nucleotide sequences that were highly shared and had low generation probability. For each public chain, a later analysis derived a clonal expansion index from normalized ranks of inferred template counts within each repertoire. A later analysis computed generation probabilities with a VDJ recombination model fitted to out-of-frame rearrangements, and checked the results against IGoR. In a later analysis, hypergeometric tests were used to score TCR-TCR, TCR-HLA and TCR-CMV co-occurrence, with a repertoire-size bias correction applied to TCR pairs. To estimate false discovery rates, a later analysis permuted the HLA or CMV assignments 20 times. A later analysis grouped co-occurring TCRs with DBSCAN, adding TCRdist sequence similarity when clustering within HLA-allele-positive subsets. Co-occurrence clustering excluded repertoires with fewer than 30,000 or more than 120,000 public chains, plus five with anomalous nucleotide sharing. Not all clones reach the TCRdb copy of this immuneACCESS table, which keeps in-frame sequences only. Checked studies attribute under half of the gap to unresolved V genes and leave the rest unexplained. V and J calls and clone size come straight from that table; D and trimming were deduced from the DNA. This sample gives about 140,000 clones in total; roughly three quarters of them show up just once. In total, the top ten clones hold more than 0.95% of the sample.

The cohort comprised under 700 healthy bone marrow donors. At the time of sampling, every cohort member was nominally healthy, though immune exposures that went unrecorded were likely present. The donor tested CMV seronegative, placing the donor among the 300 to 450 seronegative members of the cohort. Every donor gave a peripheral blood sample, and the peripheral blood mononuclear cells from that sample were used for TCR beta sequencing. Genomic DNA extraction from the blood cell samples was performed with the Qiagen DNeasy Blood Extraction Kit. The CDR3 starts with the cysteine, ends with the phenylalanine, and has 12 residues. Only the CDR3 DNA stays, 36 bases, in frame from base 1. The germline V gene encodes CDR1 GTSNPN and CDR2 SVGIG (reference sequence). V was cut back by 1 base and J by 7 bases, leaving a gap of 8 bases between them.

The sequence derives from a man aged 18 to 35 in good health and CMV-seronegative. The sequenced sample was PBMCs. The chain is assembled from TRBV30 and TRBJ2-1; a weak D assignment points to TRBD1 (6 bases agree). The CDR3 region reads CAWSGRGNEQFF. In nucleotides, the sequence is TGTGCCTGGAGTGGAAGGGGGAATGAGCAGTTCTTC. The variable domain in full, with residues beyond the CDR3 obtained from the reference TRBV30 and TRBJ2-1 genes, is SQTIHQWPATLVQPVGSPLSLECTVEGTSNPNLYWYRQAAGRGLQLLFYSVGIGQISSEVPQNLSASRPQDRQFILSSKKLLLSDSGFYLCAWSGRGNEQFFGPGTRLTVL.